This entry features one T cell receptor (beta chain) sequence. The data belong to a study of blood T cell repertoires in COVID-19. About the research overall: Researchers got acute and convalescent COVID-19 samples from the United States, Italy and Spain. Nucleic acid was either cDNA or gDNA, and it came from T cells, B-cell-depleted T cells, or PBMCs.

Per the authors' pipeline: Counts of nucleated cells, estimated from reference gene primer amplification, were obtained. The method was immunoSEQ multiplex PCR; TCRdb's version includes in-frame clones alone and lacks a portion of them. Clone size and the V and J calls come from that table; the DNA yielded D and trimming. The data contain about 270,000 clones, around 87% of them singletons. Germline CDR1 reads SGDLS; CDR2 reads YYNGEE. CDR3 length equals 16 residues. The V and J ends lost 4 bases and 0 bases, in that order; junction bases with no gene match: 8. Sequenced: peripheral blood. This chain connects TRBV9 to TRBJ1-1; 8 bases align to TRBD1. This receptor was identified in a woman in her forties or fifties with acute or convalescent COVID-19. CDR3: CASSLGVDRVNTEAFF. Written as DNA, the CDR3 is TGTGCCAGCAGCCTTGGAGTGGACAGGGTGAACACTGAAGCTTTCTTT.